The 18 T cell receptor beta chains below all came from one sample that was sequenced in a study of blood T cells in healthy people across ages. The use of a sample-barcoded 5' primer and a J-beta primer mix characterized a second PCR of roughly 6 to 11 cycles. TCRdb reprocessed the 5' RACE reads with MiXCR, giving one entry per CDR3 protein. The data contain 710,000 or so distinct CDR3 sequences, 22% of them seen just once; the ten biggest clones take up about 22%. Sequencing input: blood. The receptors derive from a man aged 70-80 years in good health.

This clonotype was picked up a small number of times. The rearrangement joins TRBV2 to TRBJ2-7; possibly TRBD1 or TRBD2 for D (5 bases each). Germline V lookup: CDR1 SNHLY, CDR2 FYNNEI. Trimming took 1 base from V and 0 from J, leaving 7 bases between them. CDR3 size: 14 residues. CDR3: CASSEGGSSYEQYF. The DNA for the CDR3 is TGTGCCAGCAGTGAAGGGGGGAGCTCCTACGAGCAGTACTTC.

The CDR3 DNA sequence: TGCGCCAGCAGCCGGGAGGGGTCGGCAACTAATGAAAAACTGTTTTTT. Translation gives CASSREGSATNEKLFF. The rearrangement uses TRBV4-1 and TRBJ1-4; D possibly corresponds to TRBD1 (5 bases). CDR3 length: 16 residues. V lost 4 bases to trimming and J lost 0 bases, with 12 bases between them. Per germline, CDR1 MGHRA and CDR2 YSYEKL.

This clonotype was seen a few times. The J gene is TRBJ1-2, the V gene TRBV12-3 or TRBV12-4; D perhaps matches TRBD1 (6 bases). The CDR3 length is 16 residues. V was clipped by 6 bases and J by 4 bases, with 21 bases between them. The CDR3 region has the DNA TGTGCCAGCAGCTCCCTCGGGAGGGGGATCGGCTATGGCTACACCTTC. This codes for CASSSLGRGIGYGYTF.

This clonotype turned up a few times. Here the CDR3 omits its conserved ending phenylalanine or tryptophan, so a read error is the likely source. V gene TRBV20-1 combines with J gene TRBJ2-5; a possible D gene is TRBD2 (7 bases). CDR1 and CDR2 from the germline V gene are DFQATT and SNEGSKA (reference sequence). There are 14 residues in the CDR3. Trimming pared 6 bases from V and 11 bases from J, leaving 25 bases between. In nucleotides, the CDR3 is TGCAGTGCCACCAAAATGGGAGGGGGTAGGGAGCAGTACGTC. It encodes CSATKMGGGREQYV.

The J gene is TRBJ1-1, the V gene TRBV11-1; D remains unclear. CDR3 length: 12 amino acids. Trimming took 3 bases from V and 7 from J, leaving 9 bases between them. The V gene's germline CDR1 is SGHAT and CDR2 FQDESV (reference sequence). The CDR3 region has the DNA TGTGCCAGCAGCTTGTCTGGCTTTGAAGCTTTCTTT. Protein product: CASSLSGFEAFF. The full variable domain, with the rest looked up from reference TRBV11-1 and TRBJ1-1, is EAEVAQSPRYKITEKSQAVAFWCDPISGHATLYWYRQILGQGPELLVQFQDESVVDDSQLPKDRFSAERLKGVDSTLKIQPAELGDSAMYLCASSLSGFEAFFGQGTRLTVV.

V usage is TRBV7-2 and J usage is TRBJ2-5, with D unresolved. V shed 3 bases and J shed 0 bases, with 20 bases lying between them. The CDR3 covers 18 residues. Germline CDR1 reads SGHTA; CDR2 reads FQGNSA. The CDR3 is CASSFVRSPYLYQETQYF. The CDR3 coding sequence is TGTGCCAGCAGCTTTGTCAGGTCACCATACCTGTACCAAGAGACCCAGTACTTC.

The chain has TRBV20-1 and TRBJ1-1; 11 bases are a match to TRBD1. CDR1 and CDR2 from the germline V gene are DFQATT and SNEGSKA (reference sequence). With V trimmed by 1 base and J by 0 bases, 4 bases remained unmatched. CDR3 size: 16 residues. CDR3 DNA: TGCAGTGCTAGAGGGGACAGGGGGATAATGAACACTGAAGCTTTCTTT. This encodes CSARGDRGIMNTEAFF.

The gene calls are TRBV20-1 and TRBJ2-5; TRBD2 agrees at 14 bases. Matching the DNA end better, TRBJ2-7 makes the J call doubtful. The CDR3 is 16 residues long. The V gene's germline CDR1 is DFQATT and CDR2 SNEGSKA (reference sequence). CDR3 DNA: TGCAGTGCTAGGGGACTAGCGGGGGCCCCCTCCTACGAGCAGTACTTC. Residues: CSARGLAGAPSYEQYF.

This chain's CDR3 is CASSTLTGRYEPQHF. DNA for the CDR3: TGTGCCAGCAGCACCTTGACAGGGCGCTACGAACCCCAGCATTTT. This rearrangement joins TRBV11-1 to TRBJ1-5; TRBD1 matches at 7 bases. The CDR3 runs 15 residues. Germline V gives CDR1 SGHAT, CDR2 FQDESV (reference sequence). The junction had 14 bases not matched to a gene; V was cut back by 5 bases and J by 10 bases.

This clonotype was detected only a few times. The CDR3 region has the DNA TGTGCCAGCAGCCCTGACAGCGCTAATTCACCCCTCCACTTT. Amino acids: CASSPDSANSPLHF. The chain is built from TRBV12-3 or TRBV12-4 and TRBJ1-6; TRBD1 is a possible D gene (5 bases). V was shortened by 6 bases and J by 6 bases, with 12 bases between the two germline ends. There are 14 residues in the CDR3.

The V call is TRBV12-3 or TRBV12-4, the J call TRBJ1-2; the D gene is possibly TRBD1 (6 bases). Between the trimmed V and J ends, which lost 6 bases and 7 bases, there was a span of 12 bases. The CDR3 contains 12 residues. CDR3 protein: CASRGQGRGYTF. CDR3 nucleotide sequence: TGTGCCAGCAGGGGACAAGGCCGTGGCTACACCTTC.

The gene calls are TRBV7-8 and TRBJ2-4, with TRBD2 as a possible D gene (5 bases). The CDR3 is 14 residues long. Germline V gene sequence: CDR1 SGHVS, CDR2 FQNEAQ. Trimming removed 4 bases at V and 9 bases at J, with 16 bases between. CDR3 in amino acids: CASSSMSGTGIQYF. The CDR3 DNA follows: TGTGCCAGCAGCTCCATGTCGGGAACGGGCATTCAGTACTTC.

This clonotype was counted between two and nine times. CDR3 protein: CASTFHSSYEQYF. DNA for the CDR3: TGTGCCAGCACCTTCCACTCCTCCTACGAGCAGTACTTC. The V and J genes are TRBV6-2 or TRBV6-3 and TRBJ2-5; D call uncertain. The closer fit of TRBJ2-7 to the DNA end suggests the J call may be wrong. The CDR3 covers 13 residues. Germline CDR1 MNHEY, CDR2 SVGEGT.

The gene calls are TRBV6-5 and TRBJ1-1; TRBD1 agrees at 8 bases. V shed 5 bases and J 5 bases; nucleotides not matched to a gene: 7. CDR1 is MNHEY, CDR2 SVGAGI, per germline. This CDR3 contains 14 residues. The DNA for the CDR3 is TGTGCCAGCAGTCCGGGACAGGCTAAAACTGAAGCTTTCTTT. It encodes CASSPGQAKTEAFF.

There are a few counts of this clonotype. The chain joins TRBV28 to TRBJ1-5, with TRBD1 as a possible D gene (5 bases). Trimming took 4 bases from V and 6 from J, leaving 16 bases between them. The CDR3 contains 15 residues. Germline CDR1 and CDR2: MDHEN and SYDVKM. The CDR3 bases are TGTGCCAGCAGTTCCGGGGGATCAGGCGGTCAGCCCCAGCATTTT. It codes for CASSSGGSGGQPQHF. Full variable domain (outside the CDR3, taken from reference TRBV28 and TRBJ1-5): DVKVTQSSRYLVKRTGEKVFLECVQDMDHENMFWYRQDPGLGLRLIYFSYDVKMKEKGDIPEGYSVSREKKERFSLILESASTNQTSMYLCASSSGGSGGQPQHFGDGTRLSIL.

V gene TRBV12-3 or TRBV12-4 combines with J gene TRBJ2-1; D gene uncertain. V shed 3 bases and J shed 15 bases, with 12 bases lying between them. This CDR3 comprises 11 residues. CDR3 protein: CASSLGLVGFF. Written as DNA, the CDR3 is TGTGCCAGCAGTTTGGGGTTGGTAGGGTTCTTC.

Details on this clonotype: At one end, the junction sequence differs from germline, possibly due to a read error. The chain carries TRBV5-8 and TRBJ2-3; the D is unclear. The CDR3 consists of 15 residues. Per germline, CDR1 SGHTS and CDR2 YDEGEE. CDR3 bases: TGTACCAGCAGCCCAGGAGAGGCAAACACAGATACGCAGTATTTT. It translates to CTSSPGEANTDTQYF.

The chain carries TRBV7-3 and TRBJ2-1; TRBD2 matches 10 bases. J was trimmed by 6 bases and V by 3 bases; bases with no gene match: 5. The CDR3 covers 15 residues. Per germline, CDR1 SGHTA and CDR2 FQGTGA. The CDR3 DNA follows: TGTGCCAGCAGCTTTCAACTAGCGGGACTCAATGAGCAGTTCTTC. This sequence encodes CASSFQLAGLNEQFF.